The source of this T cell receptor beta chain is a study of blood T cell repertoires in COVID-19. About the study: COVID-19 samples from acute and convalescent phases originated in the United States, Italy and Spain. The analysed material was cDNA or gDNA that came from T cells, B-cell-depleted T cells, or PBMCs.

V lost 0 bases and J lost 10, with 10 bases in between. Germline V CDR1 and CDR2: MNHEY, SMNVEV (reference sequence). The CDR3 has 13 residues. In the authors' workflow: Estimates of nucleated cell counts were drawn from the amplification of reference gene primers. Measured with immunoSEQ multiplex PCR; TCRdb has only the in-frame clones, and not every one. V, J and clone size were drawn from that table, and D and trimming were deduced from the DNA. This sample has fewer than 300,000 clones, with more than 65% found just once. The sample comprised peripheral blood. This receptor was identified in a person aged 65 to 79 with COVID-19, enrolled during active disease. This sequence joins TRBV27 and TRBJ2-1, with a weak D call TRBD1 (5 bases). The CDR3 reads CASSLSGRGEQFF. CDR3 DNA: TGTGCCAGCAGTTTATCGGGAAGGGGCGAGCAGTTCTTC.